Listed here are 32 T cell receptor beta chains from one sample, sequenced in a study of blood T cell repertoires in COVID-19. Libraries were prepared by immunoSEQ multiplex PCR; TCRdb keeps only in-frame clonotypes and omits some of them. The sample lists fewer than 95,000 clones; 55% to 75% were seen once. Sequencing was performed on peripheral blood. The receptor set was obtained from an elderly woman with acute or convalescent COVID-19.

The V gene is TRBV6-5, the J gene TRBJ2-3; TRBD1 agrees at 7 bases. Germline loops: CDR1 MNHEY, CDR2 SVGAGI. V gave up 7 bases and J gave up 7 bases; unmatched junction bases: 14. The CDR3 consists of 15 residues. The DNA for the CDR3 is TGTGCCAGCAAGCTAGGACAGGCCCCCGCAAATACGCAGTATTTT. It encodes CASKLGQAPANTQYF.

V is TRBV28 and J is TRBJ2-7, with TRBD2 matching 8 bases. CDR3 length: 15 residues. Germline V CDR1 and CDR2: MDHEN, SYDVKM. After removal of 6 bases from V and 6 bases from J, the junction contained 13 bases not matched to a gene. Here the CDR3 DNA reads TGTGCCAGCAGCCCAAGTCGGGGGGGGCCAGTCGAGCAGTACTTC. It codes for CASSPSRGGPVEQYF.

This clone came up once. J is TRBJ1-5 and V is TRBV5-8; a weak D match, TRBD1 (5 bases). Trimming pared 2 bases from V and 7 bases from J, leaving 16 bases between. Germline V gene data show CDR1 as SGHTS and CDR2 as YDEGEE. There are 15 residues in the CDR3. In nucleotides, the CDR3 is TGTGCCAGCAGCTTCGGGGGGAGGGCGCGGCAGCCCCAGCATTTT. Protein sequence: CASSFGGRARQPQHF.

This clone was seen just once. The gene calls are TRBV29-1 and TRBJ1-2; maybe TRBD1 (6 bases). CDR1 and CDR2 (germline): SQVTM, ANQGSEA. Trimming left V 2 bases short and J 4 bases short, with 11 bases between. CDR3 length: 13 amino acids. CDR3 DNA: TGCAGCGTTGAAAGGACAGTAGGCTATGGCTACACCTTC. Translated, it gives CSVERTVGYGYTF.

The chain carries TRBV30 and TRBJ1-2, with D possibly matching TRBD1 (6 bases). The V and J ends lost 3 bases and 8 bases respectively, with 22 bases between them. The CDR3 loop spans 15 amino acids. The V gene's germline CDR1 is GTSNPN and CDR2 SVGIG (reference sequence). The CDR3 DNA reads as TGTGCCTGGAGCCTCTTCTGGGGGCGCTCGGAGGGCTACACCTTC. Protein product: CAWSLFWGRSEGYTF.

V gene TRBV5-4 combines with J gene TRBJ2-1, with 13 bases fitting TRBD2. The germline V gene has CDR1 SGHNT and CDR2 YYREEE (reference sequence). CDR3 length: 16 residues. Losses at the gene ends were 4 bases for V and 7 bases for J; bases not matched to a gene: 8. The CDR3 region is CASSTPTSGGKNEQFF. The CDR3, as DNA: TGTGCCAGCAGCACACCGACTAGCGGGGGGAAAAATGAGCAGTTCTTC.

The chain carries TRBV5-4 and TRBJ2-3; 15 bases match TRBD2. The CDR3 has 16 residues. Unmatched junction bases numbered 3, after V lost 1 base and J lost 6 bases. The germline gives CDR1 SGHNT, CDR2 YYREEE (reference sequence). This CDR3 reads CASSLWTSGGADTQYF. CDR3 sequence (DNA): TGTGCCAGCAGCTTGTGGACTAGCGGGGGGGCGGATACGCAGTATTTT.

V gene TRBV18 combines with J gene TRBJ2-7; maybe TRBD2 (6 bases). CDR1 KGHSH and CDR2 LQKENI come from the germline V gene. The V and J ends lost 2 bases and 4 bases respectively, with 12 bases between them. This CDR3 has 14 residues. The DNA of the CDR3 is TGTGCCAGCTCACCAACTCGGGGGAGGTACGAGCAGTACTTC. Encoded protein: CASSPTRGRYEQYF.

This clone was counted only a few times. The chain combines TRBV4-1 with TRBJ1-2; 7 bases line up with TRBD1. Losses at the gene ends were 3 bases for V and 4 bases for J; bases not matched to a gene: 8. Germline CDR1 is MGHRA and CDR2 is YSYEKL. CDR3 length: 15 residues. The CDR3 sequence: CASSQLHRGVYGYTF. Written as DNA, the CDR3 is TGCGCCAGCAGCCAGCTTCACAGGGGAGTCTATGGCTACACCTTC.

This rearrangement joins TRBV7-2 to TRBJ1-1; weak D call: TRBD1 (6 bases). From germline, CDR1 is SGHTA and CDR2 FQGNSA. V gave up 3 bases and J gave up 5 bases, with 13 bases separating them. This CDR3 is built from 14 residues. As DNA, the CDR3 is TGTGCCAGCAGCTTTAGGGGGGGGGAGACTGAAGCTTTCTTT. Translating gives CASSFRGGETEAFF.

The chain joins TRBV5-1 to TRBJ2-3; TRBD1 is a possible D gene (5 bases). The V and J ends lost 3 bases and 2 bases respectively, with 10 bases between them. Germline V gene data show CDR1 as SGHRS and CDR2 as YFSETQ. The length of the CDR3 is 14 residues. The CDR3 DNA follows: TGCGCCAGCAGCTCGACAGACCCCACAGATACGCAGTATTTT. As protein: CASSSTDPTDTQYF.

This clone was observed a few times. The rearrangement joins TRBV7-6 to TRBJ1-2; 9 positions agree with TRBD1. Germline loops: CDR1 SGHVS, CDR2 FNYEAQ. There are 15 residues in the CDR3. Trimming at V came to 1 base and at J to 4 bases, leaving 4 bases not matched to a gene. This CDR3 reads CASSLVGTGTYGYTF. The CDR3 bases are TGTGCCAGCAGCTTAGTTGGGACAGGGACCTATGGCTACACCTTC. The whole variable domain, remainder taken from reference TRBV7-6 and TRBJ1-2, is GAGVSQSPRYKVTKRGQDVALRCDPISGHVSLYWYRQALGQGPEFLTYFNYEAQQDKSGLPNDRFSAERPEGSISTLTIQRTEQRDSAMYRCASSLVGTGTYGYTFGSGTRLTVV.

This chain connects TRBV7-2 to TRBJ2-1, with D hard to call. Germline V CDR1 and CDR2: SGHTA, FQGNSA. The CDR3 covers 18 residues. The ends were cut back, 1 base at V and 2 bases at J, with 18 bases in the middle. Written as DNA, the CDR3 is TGTGCCAGCAGCTTAGAGTACGAAACAATAGCCCCCTACAATGAGCAGTTCTTC. It codes for CASSLEYETIAPYNEQFF.

This clone was counted at least ten times. The genes are TRBV13 and TRBJ2-4; 7 nucleotides line up with TRBD2. In germline, CDR1 is PRHDT, CDR2 FYEKMQ (reference sequence). This CDR3 is built from 14 residues. The V and J ends lost 6 bases and 5 bases, in that order; junction bases with no gene match: 7. The CDR3: CASSNYRGENIQYF. The CDR3 DNA follows: TGTGCCAGCAGTAACTATCGGGGGGAAAACATTCAGTACTTC.

In this sample, this clone turned up a few times. The V and J genes are TRBV6-2 or TRBV6-3 and TRBJ1-2; 8 nucleotides align to TRBD1. The CDR3 is made up of 18 amino acids. Per germline, CDR1 MNHEY and CDR2 SVGEGT. Trimming removed 2 bases from V and 3 bases from J; junction bases left unmatched: 14. CDR3 protein: CASSYTPVPRTGYYGYTF. Here the CDR3 DNA reads TGTGCCAGCAGTTACACCCCTGTTCCAAGGACAGGGTACTATGGCTACACCTTC.

The chain links TRBV15 to TRBJ2-3; possibly TRBD2 for D (5 bases). This CDR3 has 14 amino acids. V was pared by 6 bases and J by 0 bases, with 10 bases between. Germline CDR1 is LNHNV and CDR2 is YYDKDF (reference sequence). The CDR3 region has the DNA TGTGCCACCAGACGGGATCACAGCACAGATACGCAGTATTTT. This codes for CATRRDHSTDTQYF.

This rearrangement joins TRBV28 to TRBJ1-5; 8 positions match TRBD1. V dropped 2 bases and J dropped 0; count of bases not matched to a gene: 6. The CDR3 loop spans 17 amino acids. Per germline, CDR1 MDHEN and CDR2 SYDVKM. This CDR3 is CASSLMGQALSNQPQHF. Here the CDR3 DNA reads TGTGCCAGCAGTTTAATGGGACAGGCCCTTAGCAATCAGCCCCAGCATTTT.

This sequence joins TRBV5-6 and TRBJ2-3; 11 bases agree with TRBD2. Trimming at V came to 0 bases and at J to 0 bases, leaving 9 bases not matched to a gene. Germline-derived CDR1 and CDR2 are SGHDT and YYEEEE. The length of the CDR3 is 19 residues. The CDR3 bases are TGTGCCAGCAGCTTGGTCCGGTCGGGACTAGCGGTTAGCACAGATACGCAGTATTTT. It yields the protein CASSLVRSGLAVSTDTQYF.

V gene TRBV6-4 combines with J gene TRBJ1-5; possibly TRBD1 for D (6 bases). The CDR3 runs 17 residues. The V gene's germline CDR1 is MRHNA and CDR2 SNTAGT. Trimming cost V 9 bases and J 0 bases, with 21 bases left between them. The chain's CDR3 is CARELQGAPFSNQPQHF. In DNA form, the CDR3 reads TGTGCCAGAGAATTACAGGGTGCCCCCTTTAGCAATCAGCCCCAGCATTTT.

The J gene is TRBJ1-5, the V gene TRBV6-2 or TRBV6-3, with 8 bases fitting TRBD1. The CDR3 contains 17 residues. Germline trimming cut 0 bases from V and 6 bases from J; bases unmatched to any gene: 10. CDR1 and CDR2 from the germline V gene are MNHEY and SVGEGT. In DNA, the CDR3 is TGTGCCAGCAGTTACTCACCAGGACAGGGTCTGGGTCAGCCCCAGCATTTT. Residues: CASSYSPGQGLGQPQHF.

The CDR3 sequence: CAWSPKGEGEKLFF. CDR3 nucleotides: TGTGCCTGGAGCCCCAAGGGGGAAGGTGAAAAACTGTTTTTT. This chain connects TRBV30 to TRBJ1-4, with D perhaps matching TRBD1 (6 bases). The CDR3 covers 14 residues. Germline assignment: CDR1 GTSNPN and CDR2 SVGIG (reference sequence). The germline V and J ends were trimmed by 3 bases and 7 bases, with 15 bases remaining between them.

The genes are TRBV27 and TRBJ1-5, with D tentatively TRBD1 (6 bases). The V and J ends lost 5 bases and 3 bases respectively, with 14 bases between them. The length of the CDR3 is 15 residues. Germline V gene sequence: CDR1 MNHEY, CDR2 SMNVEV (reference sequence). CDR3 residues: CASSRGGGINQPQHF. CDR3 bases: TGTGCCAGCAGTAGGGGGGGAGGGATCAATCAGCCCCAGCATTTT.

This chain links TRBV30 with TRBJ2-7; perhaps TRBD1 as D (5 bases). Deletions cut 3 bases from V and 2 bases from J, with 11 bases between. The CDR3 spans 13 residues. Germline V gene lookup returns CDR1 GTSNPN and CDR2 SVGIG (reference sequence). CDR3 loop: CAWRSKTAYEQYF. The CDR3 nucleotides are TGTGCCTGGAGGTCCAAGACAGCCTACGAGCAGTACTTC.

J is TRBJ2-1 and V is TRBV30, with 11 bases matching TRBD1. The V gene end was trimmed by 2 bases and the J gene end by 1 base; junction bases not matched to a gene: 10. CDR3 length equals 18 residues. In germline, CDR1 is GTSNPN, CDR2 SVGIG (reference sequence). The CDR3, as DNA: TGTGCCTGGAGTCCTCGGGACAGGGGGTTGGGGTCCTACAATGAGCAGTTCTTC. Translated: CAWSPRDRGLGSYNEQFF.

V is TRBV19 and J is TRBJ1-2; unclear D gene. Trimming removed 3 bases at V and 0 bases at J, with 8 bases between. This CDR3 spans 14 amino acids. Germline V lookup: CDR1 LNHDA, CDR2 SQIVND (reference sequence). The DNA for the CDR3 is TGTGCCAGTAGTATCGGGAGGTCTAACTATGGCTACACCTTC. This gives the protein CASSIGRSNYGYTF.

The chain couples TRBV6-5 to TRBJ1-1, with unresolved D. CDR3 length equals 14 residues. CDR1 and CDR2 (germline): MNHEY, SVGAGI. Trimming took off 6 bases at V and 0 bases at J, with 11 bases between the two ends. CDR3 coding DNA: TGTGCCAGCAGCCCCGGGAGGCTGAACACTGAAGCTTTCTTT. Translation: CASSPGRLNTEAFF.

This chain connects TRBV20-1 to TRBJ2-3, with D hard to call. Germline CDR1 and CDR2: DFQATT and SNEGSKA (reference sequence). The CDR3 has 14 amino acids. V lost 3 bases, J lost 1 base, and 11 bases lay in between. The CDR3 protein is CSASSRPRTDTQYF. The CDR3 DNA is TGCAGTGCTAGTAGCAGGCCCCGCACAGATACGCAGTATTTT.

The chain carries TRBV7-9 and TRBJ1-1; D is uncertain. Trimming left V 2 bases short and J 5 bases short, with 9 bases between. CDR1 is SEHNR, CDR2 FQNEAQ, per germline (reference sequence). CDR3 length: 13 amino acids. The CDR3 is CASSLNGATEAFF. For the CDR3, the DNA is TGTGCCAGCAGCTTAAACGGAGCGACTGAAGCTTTCTTT.

The chain has TRBV5-5 and TRBJ1-5; 7 bases agree with TRBD1. J was trimmed by 1 base and V by 4 bases; bases with no gene match: 5. Germline-derived CDR1 and CDR2 are SGHKS and YYEKEE (reference sequence). This CDR3 is 15 amino acids long. CDR3 DNA: TGTGCCAGCAGCCCAACAGGGGACAGCAATCAGCCCCAGCATTTT. Translating it yields CASSPTGDSNQPQHF.

The rearrangement links TRBV2 to TRBJ1-2; the D is unclear. The V end was cut by 3 bases, the J end by 8 bases, with 10 bases between. Germline CDR1 is SNHLY and CDR2 is FYNNEI. The CDR3 is made up of 12 amino acids. CDR3 DNA sequence: TGTGCCAGCAGTGAGACCCTGGAGGGCTACACCTTC. This sequence encodes CASSETLEGYTF.

The chain joins TRBV2 to TRBJ1-5, with D possibly matching TRBD1 (6 bases). The CDR3 is 15 amino acids. Germline loops: CDR1 SNHLY, CDR2 FYNNEI. V dropped 6 bases and J dropped 0 bases, with 12 bases sitting between them. The CDR3 nucleotides are TGTGCCAGCAGACGACAGGTTTATAGCAATCAGCCCCAGCATTTT. Amino acid sequence: CASRRQVYSNQPQHF.

The chain joins TRBV19 to TRBJ1-2, with 11 bases fitting TRBD1. The CDR3 contains 15 residues. The V gene's germline CDR1 is LNHDA and CDR2 SQIVND (reference sequence). V gave up 5 bases and J gave up 3 bases; unmatched junction bases: 5. The CDR3 is CASSSRTGGDYGYTF. In DNA, the CDR3 is TGTGCCAGTAGTTCTCGGACAGGGGGCGACTATGGCTACACCTTC.